This T cell receptor beta chain is drawn from a study of chemoradiotherapy in HPV16-positive cancers. The CDR3 contains 15 residues. In germline, CDR1 is SGDLS, CDR2 YYNGEE. V was cut by 3 bases and J by 0 bases, with 10 bases left in between. Assay used: immunoSEQ multiplex PCR; TCRdb lists only in-frame clones, some missing. The table shows around 910 clones, with around 94% occurring only once. The rearrangement uses TRBV9 and TRBJ1-3; unclear D gene. Sequencing was performed on tumor tissue, taken from a patient who underwent chemoradiotherapy. The TCR sequence derives from a human donor with HPV-associated anogenital cancer. CDR3 bases: TGTGCCAGCAGCGACCGGACGGCCTCTGGAAACACCATATATTTT. It specifies CASSDRTASGNTIYF.